The 30 T cell receptor beta chains listed next were all sequenced from one sample in a study of shared clonotypes between healthy human individuals. Naive CD8 populations comprised CD45RO-negative cells positively selected for CCR7, excluding terminally differentiated effector memory CD45RA+ cells. Sequencing was performed with immunoSEQ multiplex PCR; in TCRdb, only in-frame clones are kept and a portion is missing. The data show some 2 million clones, approximately 94% seen once. Sequencing input: naive CD8+ T cells sorted from blood. The receptor source for this set is a man aged 18 to 29 in good health.

The J gene is TRBJ2-3, the V gene TRBV7-2; D call uncertain. Trimming took off 2 bases at V and 4 bases at J, with 10 bases between the two ends. This CDR3 has 14 residues. CDR1 is SGHTA and CDR2 is FQGNSA in the germline V gene. The CDR3 coding sequence is TGTGCCAGCAGCTTACTATCTGGGGCAGATACGCAGTATTTT. Its protein is CASSLLSGADTQYF.

A word on this clone: Within the sample, other DNA sequences also encode this same CDR3. CDR3 nucleotides: TGCGCCAGCAGCCAATTACTAGCGGAACAAGAGACCCAGTACTTC. It specifies CASSQLLAEQETQYF. The J gene is TRBJ2-5, the V gene TRBV4-3, with 8 positions matching TRBD2. The CDR3 contains 15 residues. Germline V gives CDR1 LGHNA, CDR2 YSLEER. The V segment lost 2 bases and the J segment 2 bases; nucleotides outside the gene matches: 4.

The chain uses TRBV7-9 and TRBJ2-2; D may be TRBD2 (5 bases). Germline-derived CDR1 and CDR2 are SEHNR and FQNEAQ (reference sequence). The CDR3 is 15 amino acids. V lost 4 bases to trimming and J lost 6 bases, with 15 bases between them. CDR3 sequence reads: CASSSPVAWAGELFF. CDR3 nucleotides: TGTGCCAGCAGCTCCCCCGTAGCGTGGGCCGGGGAGCTGTTTTTT.

On this clone itself: The sample contains more than one DNA sequence encoding this CDR3. The V gene is TRBV4-1, the J gene TRBJ2-7; D gene uncertain. V lost 3 bases and J 2 bases, leaving 8 bases between the germline ends. The germline V gene has CDR1 MGHRA and CDR2 YSYEKL. CDR3 length equals 13 residues. CDR3 DNA: TGCGCCAGCAGCCAGACAAGTACCTACGAGCAGTACTTC. Its translation is CASSQTSTYEQYF.

This clone was observed once. The chain couples TRBV27 to TRBJ1-1; TRBD1 might be the D (5 bases). Germline CDR1 MNHEY, CDR2 SMNVEV (reference sequence). Between the trimmed V and J ends, which lost 0 bases and 5 bases, there was a span of 13 bases. This CDR3 has 15 amino acids. CDR3 amino acids: CASSLSGEGKTEAFF. CDR3 DNA sequence: TGTGCCAGCAGTTTATCGGGGGAGGGAAAGACTGAAGCTTTCTTT.

The chain joins TRBV2 to TRBJ2-7; the D gene is possibly TRBD2 (5 bases). Per the germline V gene, CDR1 is SNHLY and CDR2 is FYNNEI. The CDR3 has 15 residues. Trimming removed 2 bases at V and 6 bases at J, with 17 bases between. CDR3 coding DNA: TGTGCCAGCAGTGAACCATTGGTGGGAGATGGCGAGCAGTACTTC. This translates into CASSEPLVGDGEQYF.

The chain joins TRBV27 to TRBJ2-5; perhaps TRBD1 as D (6 bases). The V end lost 5 bases, the J end lost 2 bases, and 15 bases lay between the germline ends. The CDR3 spans 15 residues. CDR1 and CDR2 (germline): MNHEY, SMNVEV (reference sequence). The CDR3 region has the DNA TGTGCCAGCAGTATAACTGCAGGGGAGCAAGAGACCCAGTACTTC. Translation gives CASSITAGEQETQYF.

The chain employs TRBV10-1 and TRBJ2-1; 8 bases map to TRBD2. The CDR3 is 10 amino acids. With 9 bases clipped from V and 16 bases from J, the junction kept 8 bases outside the gene matches. CDR1 WNHNN and CDR2 SYGVQD come from the germline V gene (reference sequence). As DNA, the CDR3 is TGCGCCAGTAGGATCGGGGGGGGTTTCTTC. Its protein is CASRIGGGFF.

This chain links TRBV6-1 with TRBJ2-3, with D possibly TRBD2 on 5 matching bases. This CDR3 has 17 residues. Germline V lookup: CDR1 MNHNS, CDR2 SASEGT. V lost 3 bases, J lost 2 bases, and 18 bases lay in between. CDR3 sequence: CASSDLEGRSSTDTQYF. For the CDR3, the DNA is TGTGCCAGCAGTGATTTAGAGGGCCGCTCGTCCACAGATACGCAGTATTTT.

The CDR3 sequence: CASSLVPPTSENTGELFF. In nucleotides, the CDR3 is TGCGCCAGCAGCCTCGTCCCCCCTACTAGCGAAAACACCGGGGAGCTGTTTTTT. The chain carries TRBV4-3 and TRBJ2-2; TRBD2 aligns across 7 bases. Germline V gene data show CDR1 as LGHNA and CDR2 as YSLEER. The CDR3 is 18 amino acids. The junction had 13 bases not matched to a gene; V was cut back by 4 bases and J by 2 bases.

In DNA form, the CDR3 reads TGTGCCAGCAGCATTCAGCGGGAGCAGTACGAGCAGTACTTC. It specifies CASSIQREQYEQYF. The gene calls are TRBV13 and TRBJ2-7; 8 bases align to TRBD2. This CDR3 spans 14 amino acids. Germline V gene lookup returns CDR1 PRHDT and CDR2 FYEKMQ (reference sequence). After removal of 5 bases from V and 4 bases from J, the junction contained 7 bases not matched to a gene.

The chain has TRBV19 and TRBJ1-6; 8 bases line up with TRBD1. V dropped 8 bases and J dropped 4; count of bases not matched to a gene: 4. There are 14 residues in the CDR3. CDR1 is LNHDA, CDR2 SQIVND, per germline (reference sequence). CDR3 nucleotide sequence: TGTGCCAGTCACGACAGGGGTTATAATTCACCCCTCCACTTT. Translated: CASHDRGYNSPLHF.

The genes are TRBV5-4 and TRBJ1-2; the D is unclear. V was pared by 4 bases and J by 4 bases, with 11 bases between. Germline-derived CDR1 and CDR2 are SGHNT and YYREEE (reference sequence). The CDR3 runs 13 residues. The CDR3 protein is CASSPDTPYGYTF. Here the CDR3 DNA reads TGTGCCAGCAGCCCTGACACACCCTATGGCTACACCTTC.

V usage is TRBV28 and J usage is TRBJ1-3; D gene ambiguous. Germline CDR1 reads MDHEN; CDR2 reads SYDVKM. The ends were cut back, 4 bases at V and 4 bases at J, with 14 bases in the middle. The CDR3 loop spans 15 amino acids. The CDR3 is CASSSWTEAGNTIYF. CDR3 bases: TGTGCCAGCAGTTCTTGGACCGAAGCAGGAAACACCATATATTTT.

The CDR3 DNA is TGTGCCAGCAGCTTTCCCAGGGGGGGAGATGGCACAGATACGCAGTATTTT. This codes for CASSFPRGGDGTDTQYF. The gene calls are TRBV7-9 and TRBJ2-3; D may be TRBD1 or TRBD2 (7 bases each). Trimming took 3 bases from V and 1 from J, leaving 17 bases between them. The V gene's germline CDR1 is SEHNR and CDR2 FQNEAQ (reference sequence). The CDR3 is 17 amino acids.

Remarks on this clone: This specimen includes other DNA sequences encoding the same CDR3. The J gene is TRBJ1-1, the V gene TRBV29-1; D gene ambiguous. From germline, CDR1 is SQVTM and CDR2 ANQGSEA. V was cut by 4 bases and J by 4 bases, with 7 bases left in between. The CDR3 covers 11 residues. For the CDR3, the DNA is TGCAGCGTTGGCGAGGGCACTGAAGCTTTCTTT. Translated: CSVGEGTEAFF.

This clone was found once. The chain recombines TRBV19 with TRBJ1-1, with D possibly being TRBD1 (6 bases). The CDR3 is 17 residues long. CDR1 and CDR2 from the germline V gene are LNHDA and SQIVND (reference sequence). V gave up 6 bases and J gave up 0 bases, with 20 bases separating them. The CDR3 sequence: CASRGEAGAYMNTEAFF. The CDR3 DNA sequence: TGTGCCAGTAGAGGAGAGGCAGGGGCATACATGAACACTGAAGCTTTCTTT.

V and J are TRBV9 and TRBJ2-4, with D perhaps TRBD2 (5 bases). This CDR3 spans 17 amino acids. V dropped 0 bases and J dropped 8 bases, with 21 bases sitting between them. The V gene's germline CDR1 is SGDLS and CDR2 YYNGEE. The CDR3 DNA reads as TGTGCCAGCAGCGTAGGGCACACCGATCGGGATGGTCACATTCAGTACTTC. Translation: CASSVGHTDRDGHIQYF.

This chain joins TRBV27 and TRBJ1-4; tentatively, D is TRBD1 (6 bases). This CDR3 has 14 amino acids. Trimming shortened V by 1 base and J by 7 bases, and 10 bases separated the two germline ends. Germline V lookup: CDR1 MNHEY, CDR2 SMNVEV (reference sequence). The CDR3 reads CASSLYEQGEKLFF. The CDR3 region has the DNA TGTGCCAGCAGTTTATACGAACAGGGTGAAAAACTGTTTTTT.

The sample holds one count of this clone. The chain employs TRBV30 and TRBJ2-1, with D perhaps TRBD2 (6 bases). Germline V CDR1 and CDR2: GTSNPN, SVGIG (reference sequence). V was shortened by 3 bases and J by 2 bases, with 8 bases between the two germline ends. This CDR3 spans 13 amino acids. The CDR3 protein is CAWSAGPYNEQFF. Written as DNA, the CDR3 is TGTGCCTGGAGCGCGGGGCCCTACAATGAGCAGTTCTTC.

This clone was seen just once. The junction does not match germline at one end; this may be a read error. V usage is TRBV27 and J usage is TRBJ2-2; 9 bases agree with TRBD2. This CDR3 region has 15 residues. Germline V lookup: CDR1 MNHEY, CDR2 SMNVEV (reference sequence). CDR3 bases: TGTGCCAGCAGTTTGGCTAGCGGGAACGCCGGGGAGCTGTTTTTT. It specifies CASSLASGNAGELFF.

The chain links TRBV13 to TRBJ1-1; no definite D call. The V and J ends lost 5 bases and 3 bases respectively, with 13 bases between them. The length of the CDR3 is 14 residues. Germline lookup yields CDR1 PRHDT and CDR2 FYEKMQ (reference sequence). CDR3 coding DNA: TGTGCCAGCAGCCGGACCCAGATAGACACTGAAGCTTTCTTT. Amino acids: CASSRTQIDTEAFF.

This chain links TRBV13 with TRBJ1-1; D is ambiguous. The CDR3 runs to 14 residues. Looked up from germline, CDR1 is PRHDT and CDR2 is FYEKMQ (reference sequence). V was cut by 2 bases and J by 1 base, with 8 bases left in between. As DNA, the CDR3 is TGTGCCAGCAGCTTACAGTCGAGGAACACTGAAGCTTTCTTT. Translation: CASSLQSRNTEAFF.

The rearrangement uses TRBV7-2 and TRBJ2-1; 8 bases are a match to TRBD2. Germline V gene data show CDR1 as SGHTA and CDR2 as FQGNSA. V gave up 3 bases and J gave up 5 bases; unmatched junction bases: 9. This CDR3 has 16 amino acids. CDR3 sequence reads: CASSFIPGGGDNEQFF. The DNA of the CDR3 is TGTGCCAGCAGCTTTATTCCGGGAGGGGGGGACAATGAGCAGTTCTTC.

This chain links TRBV2 with TRBJ2-3, with 11 bases lining up with TRBD2. The junction had 7 bases not matched to a gene; V was cut back by 1 base and J by 7 bases. The CDR3 sequence is 16 residues long. Looked up from germline, CDR1 is SNHLY and CDR2 is FYNNEI. CDR3 nucleotide sequence: TGTGCCAGCAGTGAAGTGGTAGCGGGAGGGCAGTATACGCAGTATTTT. This codes for CASSEVVAGGQYTQYF. The full variable domain, with the rest looked up from reference TRBV2 and TRBJ2-3, is EPEVTQTPSHQVTQMGQEVILRCVPISNHLYFYWYRQILGQKVEFLVSFYNNEISEKSEIFDDQFSVERPDGSNFTLKIRSTKLEDSAMYFCASSEVVAGGQYTQYFGPGTRLTVL.

The rearrangement joins TRBV5-6 to TRBJ2-1; D may match TRBD1 or TRBD2 (5 bases each). Germline values: CDR1 SGHDT, CDR2 YYEEEE. Trimming left V 4 bases short and J 0 bases short, with 14 bases between. The CDR3 is made up of 16 amino acids. The CDR3 loop reads CASSPGWGSSYNEQFF. Here the CDR3 DNA reads TGTGCCAGCAGCCCGGGCTGGGGGAGCTCCTACAATGAGCAGTTCTTC.

The chain couples TRBV7-9 to TRBJ2-1, with 7 bases lining up with TRBD2. Trimming took 3 bases from V and 8 from J; bases not matched to a gene: 10. CDR3 size: 15 residues. From germline, CDR1 is SEHNR and CDR2 FQNEAQ (reference sequence). In DNA form, the CDR3 reads TGTGCCAGCAGCTTGCTAGCGGCTGGGGGGTATGAGCAGTTCTTC. Residues: CASSLLAAGGYEQFF.

This sequence joins TRBV6-5 and TRBJ2-1, with no clear D. There are 16 residues in the CDR3. The V gene lost 0 bases and the J gene lost 1 base, with 10 bases spanning the gap. In germline, CDR1 is MNHEY, CDR2 SVGAGI. The CDR3 protein is CASSYSGLYSYNEQFF. In DNA form, the CDR3 reads TGTGCCAGCAGTTACTCGGGGTTATATTCCTACAATGAGCAGTTCTTC.

This rearrangement joins TRBV6-4 to TRBJ1-1; 7 bases map to TRBD1. Unmatched junction bases numbered 4, after V lost 3 bases and J lost 6 bases. This CDR3 is built from 13 residues. CDR1 is MRHNA and CDR2 is SNTAGT in the germline V gene. The CDR3 nucleotides read TGTGCCAGCAGTGAAGACAGGGAATCTGAAGCTTTCTTT. It translates to CASSEDRESEAFF.

The V call is TRBV10-1, the J call TRBJ2-3; 8 bases fit TRBD2. In germline, CDR1 is WNHNN, CDR2 SYGVQD (reference sequence). V lost 6 bases to trimming and J lost 2 bases; unmatched junction nucleotides: 1. The CDR3 is made up of 13 amino acids. The CDR3 coding sequence is TGCGCCAGCAGCGGGGGGGTCACAGATACGCAGTATTTT. This gives the protein CASSGGVTDTQYF.